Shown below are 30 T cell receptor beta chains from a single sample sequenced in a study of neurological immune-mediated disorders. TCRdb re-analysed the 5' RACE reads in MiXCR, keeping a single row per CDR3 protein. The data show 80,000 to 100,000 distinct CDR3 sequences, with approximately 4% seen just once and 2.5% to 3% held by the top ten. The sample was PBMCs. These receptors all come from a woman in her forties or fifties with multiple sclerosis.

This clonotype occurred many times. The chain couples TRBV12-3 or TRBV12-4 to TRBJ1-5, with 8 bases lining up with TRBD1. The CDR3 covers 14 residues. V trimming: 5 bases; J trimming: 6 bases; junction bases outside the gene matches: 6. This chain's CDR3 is CASSADRGAQPQHF. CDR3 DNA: TGTGCCAGCAGTGCCGACAGGGGAGCTCAGCCCCAGCATTTT.

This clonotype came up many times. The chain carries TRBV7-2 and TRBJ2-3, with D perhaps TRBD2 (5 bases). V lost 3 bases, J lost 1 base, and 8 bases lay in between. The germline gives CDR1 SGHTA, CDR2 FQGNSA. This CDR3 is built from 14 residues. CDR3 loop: CASSFRTRTDTQYF. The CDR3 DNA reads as TGTGCCAGCAGCTTCCGGACTCGCACAGATACGCAGTATTTT.

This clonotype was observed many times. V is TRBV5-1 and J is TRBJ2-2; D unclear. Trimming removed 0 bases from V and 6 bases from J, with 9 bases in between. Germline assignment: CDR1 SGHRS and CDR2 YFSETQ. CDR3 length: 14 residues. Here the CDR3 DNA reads TGCGCCAGCAGCTTGGGGCCTGTGGCCGGGGAGCTGTTTTTT. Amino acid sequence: CASSLGPVAGELFF. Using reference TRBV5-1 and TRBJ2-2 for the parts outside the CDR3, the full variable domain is KAGVTQTPRYLIKTRGQQVTLSCSPISGHRSVSWYQQTPGQGLQFLFEYFSETQRNKGNFPGRFSGRQFSNSRSEMNVSTLELGDSALYLCASSLGPVAGELFFGEGSRLTVL.

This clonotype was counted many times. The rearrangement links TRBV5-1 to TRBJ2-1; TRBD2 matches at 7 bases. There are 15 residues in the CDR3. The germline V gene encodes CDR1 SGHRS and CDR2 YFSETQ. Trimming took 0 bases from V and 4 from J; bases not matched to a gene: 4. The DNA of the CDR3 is TGCGCCAGCAGCTTGGCCCCCGGGGGGTACAATGAGCAGTTCTTC. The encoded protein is CASSLAPGGYNEQFF.

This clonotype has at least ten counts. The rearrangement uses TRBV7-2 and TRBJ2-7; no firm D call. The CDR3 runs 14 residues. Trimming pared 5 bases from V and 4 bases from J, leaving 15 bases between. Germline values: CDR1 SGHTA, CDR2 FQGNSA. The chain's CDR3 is CASSRPEHTYEQYF. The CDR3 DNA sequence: TGTGCCAGCAGCAGACCGGAACATACTTACGAGCAGTACTTC.

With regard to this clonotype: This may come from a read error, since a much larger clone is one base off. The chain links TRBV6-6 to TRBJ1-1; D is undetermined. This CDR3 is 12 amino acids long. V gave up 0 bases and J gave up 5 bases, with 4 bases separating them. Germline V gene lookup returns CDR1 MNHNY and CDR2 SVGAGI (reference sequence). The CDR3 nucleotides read TGTGCCAGCAGTTACTCCCGGACTGAAGCTTTCTTT. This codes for CASSYSRTEAFF.

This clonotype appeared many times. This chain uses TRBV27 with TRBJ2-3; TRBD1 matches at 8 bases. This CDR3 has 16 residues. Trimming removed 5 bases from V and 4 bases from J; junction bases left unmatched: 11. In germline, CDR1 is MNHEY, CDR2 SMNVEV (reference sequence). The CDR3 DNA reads TGTGCCAGCAGTCGAGGCGGACAGGGCTTTGCAGATACGCAGTATTTT. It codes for CASSRGGQGFADTQYF.

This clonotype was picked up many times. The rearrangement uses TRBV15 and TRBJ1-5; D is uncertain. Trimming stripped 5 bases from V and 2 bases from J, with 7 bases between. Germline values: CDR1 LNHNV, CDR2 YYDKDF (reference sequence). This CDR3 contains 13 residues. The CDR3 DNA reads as TGTGCCACCAGCGTGGACGGCAATCAGCCCCAGCATTTT. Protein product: CATSVDGNQPQHF.

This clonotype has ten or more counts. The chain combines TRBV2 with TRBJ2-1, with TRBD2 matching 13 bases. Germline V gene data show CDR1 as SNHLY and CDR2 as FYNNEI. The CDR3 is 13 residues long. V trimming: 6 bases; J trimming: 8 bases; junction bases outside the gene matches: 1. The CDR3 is CASRGTSGDEQFF. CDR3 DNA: TGTGCCAGCAGGGGGACTAGCGGGGATGAGCAGTTCTTC.

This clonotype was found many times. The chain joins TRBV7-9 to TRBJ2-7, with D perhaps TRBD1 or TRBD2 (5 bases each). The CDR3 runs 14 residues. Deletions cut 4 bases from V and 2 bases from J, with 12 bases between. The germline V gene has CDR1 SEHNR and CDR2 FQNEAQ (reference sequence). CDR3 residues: CASSSPGAPYEQYF. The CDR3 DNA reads TGTGCCAGCAGCTCCCCCGGGGCCCCCTACGAGCAGTACTTC. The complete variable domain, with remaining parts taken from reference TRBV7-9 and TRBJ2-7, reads DTGVSQNPRHKITKRGQNVTFRCDPISEHNRLYWYRQTLGQGPEFLTYFQNEAQLEKSRLLSDRFSAERPKGSFSTLEIQRTEQGDSAMYLCASSSPGAPYEQYFGPGTRLTVT.

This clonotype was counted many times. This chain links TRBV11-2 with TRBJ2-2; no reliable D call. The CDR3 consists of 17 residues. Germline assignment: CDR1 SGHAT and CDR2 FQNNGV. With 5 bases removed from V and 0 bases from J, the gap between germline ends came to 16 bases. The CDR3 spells CASSLWPKRPNTGELFF. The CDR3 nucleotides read TGTGCCAGCAGCCTTTGGCCCAAACGACCGAACACCGGGGAGCTGTTTTTT.

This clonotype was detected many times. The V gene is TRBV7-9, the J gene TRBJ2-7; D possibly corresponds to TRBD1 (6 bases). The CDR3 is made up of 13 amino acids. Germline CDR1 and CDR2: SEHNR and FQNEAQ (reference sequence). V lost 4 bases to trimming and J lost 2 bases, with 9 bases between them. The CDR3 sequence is CASSWGLAYEQYF. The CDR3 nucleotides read TGTGCCAGCAGCTGGGGGCTCGCCTACGAGCAGTACTTC.

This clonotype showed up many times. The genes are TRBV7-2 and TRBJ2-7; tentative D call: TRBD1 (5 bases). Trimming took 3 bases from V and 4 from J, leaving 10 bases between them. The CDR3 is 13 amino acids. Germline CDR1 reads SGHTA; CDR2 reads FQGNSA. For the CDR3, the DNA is TGTGCCAGCAGCTTCGACAGCCGGTACGAGCAGTACTTC. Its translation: CASSFDSRYEQYF.

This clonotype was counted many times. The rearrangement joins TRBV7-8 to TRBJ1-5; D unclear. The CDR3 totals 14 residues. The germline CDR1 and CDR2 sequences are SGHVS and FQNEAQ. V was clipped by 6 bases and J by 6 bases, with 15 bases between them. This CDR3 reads CASSRVQKGQPQHF. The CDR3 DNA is TGTGCCAGCAGTAGGGTACAGAAGGGTCAGCCCCAGCATTTT.

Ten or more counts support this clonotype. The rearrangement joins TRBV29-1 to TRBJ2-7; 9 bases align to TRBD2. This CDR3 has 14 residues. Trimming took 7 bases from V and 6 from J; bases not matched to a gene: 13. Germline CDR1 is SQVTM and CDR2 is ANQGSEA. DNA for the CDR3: TGCAGCGGCGGGGGGGGCGTCTCCTTAAGCGAGCAGTACTTC. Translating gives CSGGGGVSLSEQYF.

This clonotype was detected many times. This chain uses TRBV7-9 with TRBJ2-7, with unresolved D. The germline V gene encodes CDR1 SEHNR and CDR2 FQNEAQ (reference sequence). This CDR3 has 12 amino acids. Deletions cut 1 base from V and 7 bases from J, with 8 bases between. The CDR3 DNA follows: TGTGCCAGCAGCTTAGAGGTCCGGGAGCAGTACTTC. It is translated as CASSLEVREQYF.

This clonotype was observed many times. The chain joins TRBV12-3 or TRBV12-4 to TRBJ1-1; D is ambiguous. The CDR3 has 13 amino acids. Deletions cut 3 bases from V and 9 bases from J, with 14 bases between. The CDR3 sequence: CASSFAERQKAFF. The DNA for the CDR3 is TGTGCCAGCAGTTTTGCAGAAAGGCAGAAAGCTTTCTTT.

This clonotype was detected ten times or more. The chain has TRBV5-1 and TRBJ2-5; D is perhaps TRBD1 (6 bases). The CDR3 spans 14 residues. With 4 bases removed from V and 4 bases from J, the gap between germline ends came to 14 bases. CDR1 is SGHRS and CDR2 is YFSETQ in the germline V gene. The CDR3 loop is CASSHTGTIETQYF. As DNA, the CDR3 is TGCGCCAGCAGCCACACCGGGACAATAGAGACCCAGTACTTC.

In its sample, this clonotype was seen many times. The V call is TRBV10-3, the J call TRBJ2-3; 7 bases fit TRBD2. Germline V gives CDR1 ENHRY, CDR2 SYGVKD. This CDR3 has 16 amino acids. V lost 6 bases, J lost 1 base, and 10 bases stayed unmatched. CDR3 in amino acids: CAIRPTSVTRTDTQYF. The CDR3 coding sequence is TGTGCCATCAGGCCCACTAGCGTAACCCGCACAGATACGCAGTATTTT.

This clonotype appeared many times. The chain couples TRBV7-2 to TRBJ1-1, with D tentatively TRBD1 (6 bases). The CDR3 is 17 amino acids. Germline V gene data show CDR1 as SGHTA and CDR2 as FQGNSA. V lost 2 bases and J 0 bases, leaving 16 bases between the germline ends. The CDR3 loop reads CASSLYATGLVNTEAFF. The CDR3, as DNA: TGTGCCAGCAGCTTATACGCGACAGGTTTGGTGAACACTGAAGCTTTCTTT.

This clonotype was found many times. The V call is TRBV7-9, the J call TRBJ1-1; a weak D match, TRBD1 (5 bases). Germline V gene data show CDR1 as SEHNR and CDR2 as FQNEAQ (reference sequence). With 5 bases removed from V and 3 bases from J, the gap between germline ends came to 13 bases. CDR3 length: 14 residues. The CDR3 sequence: CASSPALGDTEAFF. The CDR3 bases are TGTGCCAGCAGCCCCGCCTTAGGGGACACTGAAGCTTTCTTT.

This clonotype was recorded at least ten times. CDR3: CASSLKGESSYNEQFF. DNA of the CDR3: TGCGCCAGCAGCTTGAAAGGAGAGAGCTCCTACAATGAGCAGTTCTTC. The V call is TRBV5-1, the J call TRBJ2-1; D gene unclear. This CDR3 is 16 amino acids long. V lost 1 base and J 0 bases, leaving 11 bases between the germline ends. Per the germline V gene, CDR1 is SGHRS and CDR2 is YFSETQ.

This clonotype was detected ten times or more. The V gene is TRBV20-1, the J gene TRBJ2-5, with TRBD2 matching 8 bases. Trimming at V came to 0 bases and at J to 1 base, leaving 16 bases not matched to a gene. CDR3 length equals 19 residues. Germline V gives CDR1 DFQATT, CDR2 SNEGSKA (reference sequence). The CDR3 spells CSARDSSGGRLGRQETQYF. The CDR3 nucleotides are TGCAGTGCTAGAGATTCAAGCGGGGGCCGGCTGGGACGCCAAGAGACCCAGTACTTC.

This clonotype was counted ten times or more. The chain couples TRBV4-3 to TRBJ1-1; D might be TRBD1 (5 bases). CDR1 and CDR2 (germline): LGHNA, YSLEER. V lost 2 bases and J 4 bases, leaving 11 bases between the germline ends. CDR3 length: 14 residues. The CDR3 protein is CASSQPGVGTEAFF. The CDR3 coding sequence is TGCGCCAGCAGCCAACCGGGGGTAGGCACTGAAGCTTTCTTT.

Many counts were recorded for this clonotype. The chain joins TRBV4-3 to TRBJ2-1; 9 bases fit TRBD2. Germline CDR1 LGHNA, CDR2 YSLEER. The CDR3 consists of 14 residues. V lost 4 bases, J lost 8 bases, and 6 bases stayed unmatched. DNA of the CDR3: TGCGCCAGCAGCCTAAGCGGGAGGAGAGATGAGCAGTTCTTC. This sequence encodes CASSLSGRRDEQFF.

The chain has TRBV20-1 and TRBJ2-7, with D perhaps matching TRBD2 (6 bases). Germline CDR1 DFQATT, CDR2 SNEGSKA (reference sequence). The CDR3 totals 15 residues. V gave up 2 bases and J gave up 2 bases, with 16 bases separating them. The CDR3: CSARLRVGGTYEQYF. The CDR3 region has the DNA TGCAGTGCTAGACTGCGCGTCGGGGGTACCTACGAGCAGTACTTC.

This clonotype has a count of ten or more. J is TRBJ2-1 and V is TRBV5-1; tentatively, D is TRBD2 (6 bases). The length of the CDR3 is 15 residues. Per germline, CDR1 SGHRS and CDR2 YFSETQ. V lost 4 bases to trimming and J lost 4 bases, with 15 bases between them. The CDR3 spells CASSVRMAGYNEQFF. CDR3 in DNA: TGCGCCAGCAGCGTCAGGATGGCGGGGTACAATGAGCAGTTCTTC.

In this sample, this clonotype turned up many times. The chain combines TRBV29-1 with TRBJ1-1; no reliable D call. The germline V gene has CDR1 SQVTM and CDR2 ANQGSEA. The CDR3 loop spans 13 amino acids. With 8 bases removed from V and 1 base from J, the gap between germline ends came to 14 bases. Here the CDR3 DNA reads TGCAGCTCCAAGAATACGGGGAACACTGAAGCTTTCTTT. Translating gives CSSKNTGNTEAFF.

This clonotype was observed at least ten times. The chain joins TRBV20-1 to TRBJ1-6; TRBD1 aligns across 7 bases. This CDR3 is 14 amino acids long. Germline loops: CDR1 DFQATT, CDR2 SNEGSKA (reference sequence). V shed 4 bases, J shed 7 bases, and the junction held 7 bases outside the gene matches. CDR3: CSAIEGQPNSPLHF. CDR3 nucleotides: TGCAGTGCTATTGAGGGACAGCCAAATTCACCCCTCCACTTT.

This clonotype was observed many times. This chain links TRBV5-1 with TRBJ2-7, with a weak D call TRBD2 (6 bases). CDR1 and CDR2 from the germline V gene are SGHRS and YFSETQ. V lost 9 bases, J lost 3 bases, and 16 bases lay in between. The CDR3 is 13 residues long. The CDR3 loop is CATQRGVGYEQYF. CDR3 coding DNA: TGCGCCACCCAGCGCGGGGTCGGCTACGAGCAGTACTTC.